This T cell receptor beta chain was observed in a study of blood T cell repertoires in COVID-19. Study overall: Nucleic acid was either cDNA or gDNA, and it came from T cells, B-cell-depleted T cells, or PBMCs.

Original data processing: Amplification of reference gene primers provided the estimated nucleated cell counts. Libraries were prepared by immunoSEQ multiplex PCR; TCRdb keeps only in-frame clonotypes and omits some of them. V, J and clone size reflect that table, while D and trimming were determined from the DNA. Of 50,000 to 70,000 clones listed, about 91% are singletons. Germline V gene data show CDR1 as SGHTA and CDR2 as FQGNSA. V lost 3 bases and J 9 bases, leaving 9 bases between the germline ends. The CDR3 runs 11 residues. Sample: peripheral blood. This sequence joins TRBV7-2 and TRBJ2-7, with D hard to call. The sequence was obtained from a man aged 55 to 70 with acute or convalescent COVID-19. The CDR3 loop is CASSLATGQYF. Here the CDR3 DNA reads TGTGCCAGCAGCTTGGCTACGGGGCAGTACTTC.